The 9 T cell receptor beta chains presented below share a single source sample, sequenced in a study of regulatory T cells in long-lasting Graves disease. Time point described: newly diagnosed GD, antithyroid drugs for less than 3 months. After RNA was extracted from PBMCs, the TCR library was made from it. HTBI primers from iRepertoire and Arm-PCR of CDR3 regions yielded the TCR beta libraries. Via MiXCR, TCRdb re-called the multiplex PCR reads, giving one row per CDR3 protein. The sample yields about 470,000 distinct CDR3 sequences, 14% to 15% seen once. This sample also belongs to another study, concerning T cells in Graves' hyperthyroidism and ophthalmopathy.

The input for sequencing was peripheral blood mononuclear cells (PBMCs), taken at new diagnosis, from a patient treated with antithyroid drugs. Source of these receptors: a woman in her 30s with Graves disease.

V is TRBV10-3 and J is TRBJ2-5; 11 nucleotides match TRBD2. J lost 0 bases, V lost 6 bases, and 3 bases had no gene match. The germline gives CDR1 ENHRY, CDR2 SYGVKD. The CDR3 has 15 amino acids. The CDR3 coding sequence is TGTGCCATCAGCCCGGGACTAGCGGACCAAGAGACCCAGTACTTC. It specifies CAISPGLADQETQYF.

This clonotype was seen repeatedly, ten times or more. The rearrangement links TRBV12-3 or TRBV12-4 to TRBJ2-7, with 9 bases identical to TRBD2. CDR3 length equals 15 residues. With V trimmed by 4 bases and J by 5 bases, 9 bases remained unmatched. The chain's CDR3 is CASSWVSGSWDEQYF. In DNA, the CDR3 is TGTGCCAGCAGTTGGGTTAGCGGGAGCTGGGACGAGCAGTACTTC.

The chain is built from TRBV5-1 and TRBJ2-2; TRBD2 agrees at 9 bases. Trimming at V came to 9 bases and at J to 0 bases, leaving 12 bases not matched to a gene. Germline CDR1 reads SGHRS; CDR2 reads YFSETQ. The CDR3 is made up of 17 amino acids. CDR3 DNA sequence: TGCGCCATCCGTAGCGGGAGCGAGATACCGAACACCGGGGAGCTGTTTTTT. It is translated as CAIRSGSEIPNTGELFF.

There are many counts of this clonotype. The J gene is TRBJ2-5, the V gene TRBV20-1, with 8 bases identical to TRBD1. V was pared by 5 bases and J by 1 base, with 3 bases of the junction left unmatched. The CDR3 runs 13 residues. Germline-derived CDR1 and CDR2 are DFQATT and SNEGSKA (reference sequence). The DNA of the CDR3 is TGCAGTGCTTATACAGGGGGCCAAGAGACCCAGTACTTC. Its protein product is CSAYTGGQETQYF.

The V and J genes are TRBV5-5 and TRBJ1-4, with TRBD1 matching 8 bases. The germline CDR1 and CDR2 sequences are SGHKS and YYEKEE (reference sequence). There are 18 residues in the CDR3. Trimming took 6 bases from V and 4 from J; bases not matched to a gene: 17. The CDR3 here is CASNYGQGRRGDNEKLFF. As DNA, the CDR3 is TGTGCCAGCAACTATGGACAGGGAAGGAGGGGGGATAATGAAAAACTGTTTTTT.

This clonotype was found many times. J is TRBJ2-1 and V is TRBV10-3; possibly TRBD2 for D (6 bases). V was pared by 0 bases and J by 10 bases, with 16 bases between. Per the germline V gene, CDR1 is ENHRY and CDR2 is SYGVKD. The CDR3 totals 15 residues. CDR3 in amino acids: CAISESGLSFSEQFF. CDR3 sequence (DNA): TGTGCCATCAGTGAGTCGGGACTGAGCTTCAGCGAGCAGTTCTTC.

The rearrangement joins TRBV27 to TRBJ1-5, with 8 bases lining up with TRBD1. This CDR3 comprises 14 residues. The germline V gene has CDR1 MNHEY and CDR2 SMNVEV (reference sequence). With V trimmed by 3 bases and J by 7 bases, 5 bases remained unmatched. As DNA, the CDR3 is TGTGCCAGCAGTTTTAGACAGGGGTACCAGCCCCAGCATTTT. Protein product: CASSFRQGYQPQHF.

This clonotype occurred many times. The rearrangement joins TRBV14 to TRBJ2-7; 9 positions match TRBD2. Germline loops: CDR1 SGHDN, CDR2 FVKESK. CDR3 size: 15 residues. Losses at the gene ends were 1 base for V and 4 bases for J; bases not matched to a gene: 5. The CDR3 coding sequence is TGTGCCAGCAGCCAAGGAGGTCTAGCGGGGTACGAGCAGTACTTC. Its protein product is CASSQGGLAGYEQYF.

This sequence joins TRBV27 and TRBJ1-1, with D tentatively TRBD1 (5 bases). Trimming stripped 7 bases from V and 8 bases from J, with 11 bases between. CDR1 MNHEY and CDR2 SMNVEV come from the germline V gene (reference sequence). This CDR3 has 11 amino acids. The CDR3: CASTGTMEAFF. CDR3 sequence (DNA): TGTGCCAGCACTGGGACTATGGAAGCTTTCTTT.